This is a list of T cell receptor beta chains from one sample in a study of CD8+ T cells in alopecia areata. Data came from immunoSEQ multiplex PCR; TCRdb stores just in-frame clones and leaves some out. The sample holds over 120,000 clones, roughly 54% seen once. Sequencing was performed on CD8+ T cells sorted from blood, taken at week 4, from a patient treated with tofacitinib. These receptors all come from a human donor with alopecia areata. Both conserved end residues are part of each CDR3. A D gene is named only where the DNA matches it firmly. Clone size, where shown, is once, few, many, or a class for clones that have expanded.

d_call j_call v_call clone_size cdr3_aa cdr3_nt
- TRBJ2-5 TRBV23-1 - CASKLSQETQYF TGCGCCAGCAAACTCAGCCAAGAGACCCAGTACTTC
- TRBJ2-6 TRBV29-1 few CSALSSGANVLTF TGCAGCGCCCTGAGCTCTGGGGCCAACGTCCTGACTTTC
- TRBJ1-1 TRBV5-6 - CASNNGTGNTEAFF TGTGCCAGCAACAACGGGACGGGGAACACTGAAGCTTTCTTT
- TRBJ2-2 TRBV25-1 - CASSGDTNTGELFF TGTGCCAGCAGTGGGGACACGAACACCGGGGAGCTGTTTTTT
- TRBJ1-5 TRBV27 - CASRTGGQHQPQHF TGTGCCAGCAGGACGGGGGGCCAGCATCAGCCCCAGCATTTT
- TRBJ1-3 TRBV9 - CASSSTGQFSGNTIYF TGTGCCAGCAGCTCAACAGGACAGTTCTCTGGAAACACCATATATTTT
- TRBJ2-5 TRBV5-1 - CASSLAYDQETQYF TGCGCCAGCAGCTTGGCGTACGACCAAGAGACCCAGTACTTC
- TRBJ1-1 TRBV2 - CASSEALRGNTEAFF TGTGCCAGCAGTGAAGCGCTTCGGGGGAACACTGAAGCTTTCTTT
- TRBJ2-3 TRBV4-3 - CASSQITATDTQYF TGCGCCAGCAGCCAGATTACAGCGACAGATACGCAGTATTTT
TRBD2 TRBJ2-5 TRBV10-1 - CASSEPGLQETQYF TGCGCCAGCAGTGAGCCGGGACTACAAGAGACCCAGTACTTC
TRBD2 TRBJ2-7 TRBV13 - CASSSLGERGAYEQYF TGTGCCAGCAGCTCCCTCGGGGAGCGGGGAGCCTACGAGCAGTACTTC
- TRBJ1-2 TRBV30 - CAWGPGGHGYTF TGTGCCTGGGGGCCAGGAGGGCACGGCTACACCTTC
TRBD2 TRBJ2-7 TRBV29-1 few CSVPRGGNEQYF TGCAGCGTTCCCCGCGGGGGAAACGAGCAGTACTTC
- TRBJ2-1 TRBV27 - CASSPSGGPLAYEQFF TGTGCCAGCAGTCCATCCGGGGGACCCTTGGCCTATGAGCAGTTCTTC
- TRBJ2-7 TRBV4-1 - CASSQELESDEQYF TGCGCCAGCAGCCAAGAGCTGGAGAGCGACGAGCAGTACTTC
TRBD1 TRBJ1-6 TRBV5-4 - CASGTANSPLHF TGTGCCAGCGGGACAGCGAATTCACCCCTCCACTTT
TRBD2 TRBJ2-5 TRBV4-3 - CASSQDHPSSGRQTQYF TGCGCCAGCAGCCAAGATCATCCGTCTAGCGGGAGGCAGACCCAGTACTTC
TRBD1 TRBJ1-1 TRBV7-6 - CASSFGLQGEGTEAFF TGTGCCAGCAGCTTTGGGCTTCAGGGGGAAGGGACTGAAGCTTTCTTT
- TRBJ2-7 TRBV2 - CASSEYRADYEQYF TGTGCCAGCAGTGAATACAGGGCCGACTACGAGCAGTACTTC
- TRBJ1-2 TRBV5-6 - CASSLEGANYGYTF TGTGCCAGCAGCTTGGAAGGGGCTAACTATGGCTACACCTTC
TRBD1 TRBJ2-7 TRBV5-1 once CASSHDRGYEQYF TGCGCCAGCAGCCATGACAGGGGATACGAGCAGTACTTC
- TRBJ1-5 TRBV9 - CASSSGISNQPQHF TGTGCCAGCAGCTCTGGAATAAGCAATCAGCCCCAGCATTTT
TRBD1 TRBJ1-2 TRBV6-5 once CASSYSGQGAWGYTF TGTGCCAGCAGTTACTCAGGACAGGGGGCATGGGGCTACACCTTC
- TRBJ2-1 TRBV2 - CATLDIYNEQFF TGTGCCACCTTGGACATCTACAATGAGCAGTTCTTC
- TRBJ2-7 TRBV13 - CASSIDYEQYF TGTGCCAGCAGCATCGACTACGAGCAGTACTTC
- TRBJ2-6 TRBV2 - CARLVVASGANVLTF TGTGCCAGGCTAGTGGTTGCCTCTGGGGCCAACGTCCTGACTTTC
- TRBJ2-1 TRBV27 few CASSLTTYNEQFF TGTGCCAGCAGTTTAACTACGTACAATGAGCAGTTCTTC
- TRBJ2-1 TRBV11-2 - CASGRARGAYNEQFF TGTGCCAGCGGGAGAGCGCGTGGCGCCTACAATGAGCAGTTCTTC
- TRBJ1-4 TRBV30 - CAWSGGAGYPKLFF TGTGCCTGGAGTGGTGGAGCAGGTTATCCTAAACTGTTTTTT
TRBD1 TRBJ1-5 TRBV6-5 - CASSHRGWDQPQHF TGTGCCAGCAGTCACAGGGGTTGGGATCAGCCCCAGCATTTT
TRBD2 TRBJ2-1 TRBV5-1 once CASSFTGLAGVLVYNEQFF TGCGCCAGCAGCTTCACGGGACTAGCGGGGGTCCTAGTATACAATGAGCAGTTCTTC
- TRBJ1-1 TRBV27 many CASSLQGARMNTEAFF TGTGCCAGCAGTTTACAGGGAGCCAGGATGAACACTGAAGCTTTCTTT
- TRBJ1-5 TRBV15 - CATSTPNQPQHF TGTGCCACCAGCACTCCGAATCAGCCCCAGCATTTT
- TRBJ1-1 TRBV30 once CAWSPGSTEAFF TGTGCCTGGAGTCCAGGGTCCACTGAAGCTTTCTTT
TRBD1 TRBJ2-2 TRBV6-6 - CASTDDRVHTGELFF TGTGCCAGCACTGATGACAGGGTCCACACCGGGGAGCTGTTTTTT
TRBD2 TRBJ2-5 TRBV6-6 - CASTITSGEETQYF TGTGCCAGCACCATAACTAGCGGGGAAGAGACCCAGTACTTC
- TRBJ2-5 TRBV6-6 - CASSPITDSGRETQYF TGTGCCAGCAGTCCGATTACGGACTCAGGACGGGAGACCCAGTACTTC
- TRBJ2-7 TRBV4-3 - CASSPTNEQYF TGCGCCAGCAGCCCTACAAACGAGCAGTACTTC
- TRBJ2-7 TRBV5-1 few CASSLEGGPRYEQYF TGCGCCAGCAGCTTGGAGGGGGGGCCACGCTACGAGCAGTACTTC